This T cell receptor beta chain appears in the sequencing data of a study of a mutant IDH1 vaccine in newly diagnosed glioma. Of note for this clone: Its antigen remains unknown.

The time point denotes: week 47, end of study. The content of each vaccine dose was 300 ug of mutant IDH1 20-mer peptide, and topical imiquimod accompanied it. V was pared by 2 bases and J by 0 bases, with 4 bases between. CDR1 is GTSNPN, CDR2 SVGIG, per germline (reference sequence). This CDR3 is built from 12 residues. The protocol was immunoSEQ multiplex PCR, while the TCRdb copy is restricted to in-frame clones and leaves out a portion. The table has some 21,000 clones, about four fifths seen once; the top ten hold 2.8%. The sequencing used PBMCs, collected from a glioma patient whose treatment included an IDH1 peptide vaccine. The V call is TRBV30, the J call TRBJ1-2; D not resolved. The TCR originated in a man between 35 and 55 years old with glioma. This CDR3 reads CAWSLANYGYTF. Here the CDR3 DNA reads TGTGCCTGGAGTCTGGCTAACTATGGCTACACCTTC.